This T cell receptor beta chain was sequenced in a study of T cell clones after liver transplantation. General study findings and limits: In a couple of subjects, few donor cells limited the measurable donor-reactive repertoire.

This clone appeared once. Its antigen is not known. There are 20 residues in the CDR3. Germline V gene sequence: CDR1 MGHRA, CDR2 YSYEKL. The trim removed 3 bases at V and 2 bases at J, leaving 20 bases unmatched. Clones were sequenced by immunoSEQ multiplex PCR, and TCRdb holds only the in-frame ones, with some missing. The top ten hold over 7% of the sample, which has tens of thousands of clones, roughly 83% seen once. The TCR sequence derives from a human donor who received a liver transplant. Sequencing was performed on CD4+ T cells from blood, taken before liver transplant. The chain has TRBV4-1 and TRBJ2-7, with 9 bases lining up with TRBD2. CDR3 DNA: TGCGCCAGCAGCCAGCAACCCGGCGGGAGGGGTAGCGGGTTGGCCTACGAGCAGTACTTC. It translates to CASSQQPGGRGSGLAYEQYF.